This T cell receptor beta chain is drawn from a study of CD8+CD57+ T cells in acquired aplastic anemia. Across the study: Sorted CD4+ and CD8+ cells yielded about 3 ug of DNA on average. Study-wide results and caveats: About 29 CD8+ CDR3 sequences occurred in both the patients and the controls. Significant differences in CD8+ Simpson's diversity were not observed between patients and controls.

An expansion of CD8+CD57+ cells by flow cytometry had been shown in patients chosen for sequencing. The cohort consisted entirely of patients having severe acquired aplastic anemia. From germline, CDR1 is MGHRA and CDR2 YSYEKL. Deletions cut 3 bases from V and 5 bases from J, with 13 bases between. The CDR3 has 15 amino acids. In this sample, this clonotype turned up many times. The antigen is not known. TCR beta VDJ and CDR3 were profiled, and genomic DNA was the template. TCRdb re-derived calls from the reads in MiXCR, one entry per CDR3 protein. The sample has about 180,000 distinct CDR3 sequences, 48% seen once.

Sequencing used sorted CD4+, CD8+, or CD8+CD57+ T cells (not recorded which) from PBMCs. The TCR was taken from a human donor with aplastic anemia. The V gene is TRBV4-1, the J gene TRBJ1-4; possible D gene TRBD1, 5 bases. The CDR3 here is CASSHQQGVNEKLFF. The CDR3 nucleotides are TGCGCCAGCAGCCACCAACAAGGGGTAAATGAAAAACTGTTTTTT.